This T cell receptor beta chain was observed in a study of blood T cell repertoires in COVID-19. Across the study: Whether acute or convalescent, the COVID-19 samples came from the United States, Italy and Spain. Sources were T cells, B-cell-depleted T cells, or PBMCs; the material itself was cDNA or gDNA.

In the original workflow: Reference gene primer amplification gave nucleated cell count estimates. Clones were read by immunoSEQ multiplex PCR, and TCRdb kept only the in-frame ones, dropping some. V and J calls and clone size are given by that table; D and trimming were obtained from the DNA. This sample has about 170,000 clones, with around 83% found just once. This CDR3 region has 19 residues. Germline lookup yields CDR1 LGHNA and CDR2 YSLEER. With 4 bases clipped from V and 6 bases from J, the junction kept 14 bases outside the gene matches. The receptor was isolated from a woman at least 80 years old in a cohort sampled during active or convalescent COVID-19. Sample: peripheral blood. The V gene is TRBV4-3, the J gene TRBJ2-4; TRBD2 matches at 14 bases. CDR3 DNA sequence: TGCGCCAGCAGCCCCTACGGACTAGCGGGGGGTGGGGCGGGAAACATTCAGTACTTC. It is translated as CASSPYGLAGGGAGNIQYF.